This T cell receptor (beta chain) appears in the sequencing data of a study of T cells in Graves' hyperthyroidism and ophthalmopathy. Study observations and caveats: Most thyroid clonotypes with frequency above 0.001 were detected in blood. Ophthalmopathy onset followed model prediction by a median about 6.5 months.

From RNA transcripts, TCR beta CDR3 regions were amplified. First-round RT-PCR with HTBI primers amplified the TCR CDR3 region. A single record per CDR3 protein comes from TCRdb applying MiXCR to the multiplex PCR reads. The data show 480,000 or so distinct CDR3 sequences, 40% to 55% seen once. Orbital computed tomography and thyroid ultrasound, together with serum TRAb and thyroxine and clinical symptoms, were used for diagnoses. This CDR3 has 15 amino acids. Between the trimmed V and J ends, which lost 6 bases and 1 base, there was a span of 15 bases. The germline V gene has CDR1 SGHDN and CDR2 FVKESK. This clonotype appeared many times. What it binds is not known.

The sequenced sample consisted of peripheral blood or thyroid tissue (not recorded which). The TCR comes from an adult woman with Graves' disease, either hyperthyroidism or ophthalmopathy (not recorded which). The chain employs TRBV14 and TRBJ1-1, with D unclear. CDR3 protein: CASSHLGQANTEAFF. DNA for the CDR3: TGTGCCAGCAGTCATCTTGGGCAGGCGAACACTGAAGCTTTCTTT.